The clone carrying this TCR beta chain was observed a handful of times. This entry is derived from a study of sequential checkpoint blockade in melanoma. The CDR3 has 12 residues. The germline V gene has CDR1 MNHNY and CDR2 SVGAGI (reference sequence). The ends were cut back, 6 bases at V and 11 bases at J, with 13 bases in the middle. The table came from immunoSEQ multiplex PCR; TCRdb's copy has only in-frame clones and leaves some out. The sample has tens of thousands of clones, around two thirds seen once. Indicated treatment: randomized to nivolumab then ipilimumab (arm A) or the reverse (arm B). The rearrangement joins TRBV6-6 to TRBJ1-4; no firm D call. This TCR derives from a human donor with melanoma. Sequencing used CD8+ T cells sorted from blood (inferred from file names), obtained from a patient given nivolumab and ipilimumab in sequence. CDR3 residues: CASRAGLEKLFF. The CDR3 DNA reads as TGTGCCAGCAGGGCGGGCCTCGAGAAACTGTTTTTT.